Listed below are T cell receptor beta chains from one sample, sequenced in a study of regulatory T cells in long-lasting Graves disease. TCRdb re-analysed the multiplex PCR reads in MiXCR, keeping a single row per CDR3 protein. The repertoire holds about 430,000 distinct CDR3 sequences, with around 16% as singletons. The same sample was also used in a study of T cells in Graves' hyperthyroidism and ophthalmopathy.

Sample: peripheral blood mononuclear cells (PBMCs), taken at new diagnosis, from a patient treated with antithyroid drugs. The receptors shown here come from a woman between 40 and 55 years old with Graves disease. Each CDR3 is given with its conserved first and last residue. Each record gives: J gene, D gene, V gene, clone size, CDR3 protein, CDR3 DNA. A D gene is named only where the DNA matches it firmly. Clone sizes are given selectively: once, few, many, or a class where the clone is expanded.

J gene: TRBJ1-1
D gene: .
V gene: TRBV20-1
clone size: .
CDR3 protein: CSGQGLVTEAFF
CDR3 DNA: TGCAGTGGCCAGGGGCTCGTCACTGAAGCTTTCTTT

J gene: TRBJ1-1
D gene: TRBD1
V gene: TRBV19
clone size: few
CDR3 protein: CASSKLGTGGPEAFF
CDR3 DNA: TGTGCCAGTAGTAAGCTCGGGACAGGAGGGCCTGAAGCTTTCTTT

J gene: TRBJ1-2
D gene: TRBD1
V gene: TRBV2
clone size: .
CDR3 protein: CASGTGSINYGYTF
CDR3 DNA: TGTGCCAGCGGGACAGGATCGATTAACTATGGCTACACCTTC

J gene: TRBJ2-7
D gene: .
V gene: TRBV27
clone size: many
CDR3 protein: CAWTGGDSGYEQYF
CDR3 DNA: TGTGCCTGGACTGGCGGGGATTCGGGCTACGAGCAGTACTTC

J gene: TRBJ2-7
D gene: TRBD2
V gene: TRBV6-2/TRBV6-3
clone size: many
CDR3 protein: CASTRFPSGSYYEQYF
CDR3 DNA: TGTGCCAGCACCCGATTCCCTAGCGGGAGTTACTACGAGCAGTACTTC

J gene: TRBJ1-1
D gene: TRBD1
V gene: TRBV7-9
clone size: few
CDR3 protein: CASSRRADRGSPNTEAFF
CDR3 DNA: TGTGCCAGCAGCCGACGGGCGGACAGGGGATCCCCCAACACTGAAGCTTTCTTT

J gene: TRBJ2-3
D gene: .
V gene: TRBV7-9
clone size: many
CDR3 protein: CASSLGGGGRTDTQYF
CDR3 DNA: TGTGCCAGCAGCTTAGGTGGGGGAGGACGCACAGATACGCAGTATTTT

J gene: TRBJ2-7
D gene: TRBD1
V gene: TRBV11-2
clone size: many
CDR3 protein: CASSLVTGGYEQYF
CDR3 DNA: TGTGCCAGCAGCTTAGTCACAGGGGGCTACGAGCAGTACTTC

J gene: TRBJ2-7
D gene: .
V gene: TRBV5-1
clone size: .
CDR3 protein: CASSLGDRLVQYF
CDR3 DNA: TGCGCCAGCAGCTTGGGGGACCGTCTTGTGCAGTACTTC

J gene: TRBJ2-7
D gene: .
V gene: TRBV18
clone size: many
CDR3 protein: CASSPSQSFYEQYF
CDR3 DNA: TGTGCCAGCTCACCCTCTCAGAGCTTCTACGAGCAGTACTTC

J gene: TRBJ2-3
D gene: .
V gene: TRBV5-1
clone size: many
CDR3 protein: CASSSQGKRTDTQYF
CDR3 DNA: TGCGCCAGCAGCTCTCAGGGGAAGAGGACAGATACGCAGTATTTT

J gene: TRBJ2-2
D gene: .
V gene: TRBV6-1
clone size: .
CDR3 protein: CASLRWDAGELLF
CDR3 DNA: TGTGCCAGCCTCAGATGGGATGCCGGGGAGCTGCTTTTT

J gene: TRBJ2-1
D gene: TRBD2
V gene: TRBV28
clone size: many
CDR3 protein: CASSFTGGSNEQFF
CDR3 DNA: TGTGCCAGCAGTTTTACTGGCGGGAGCAATGAGCAGTTCTTC

J gene: TRBJ2-1
D gene: .
V gene: TRBV29-1
clone size: few
CDR3 protein: CSAIGVGEQFF
CDR3 DNA: TGCAGCGCCATAGGTGTTGGAGAGCAGTTCTTC

J gene: TRBJ2-7
D gene: .
V gene: TRBV14
clone size: many
CDR3 protein: CASSHRDRPYEQYF
CDR3 DNA: TGTGCCAGCAGCCACCGGGACCGACCCTACGAGCAGTACTTC

J gene: TRBJ1-1
D gene: .
V gene: TRBV3-1
clone size: many
CDR3 protein: CASSQDLRAKTGRDTEAFF
CDR3 DNA: TGTGCCAGCAGCCAAGACTTGAGGGCCAAAACTGGCAGGGACACTGAAGCTTTCTTT

J gene: TRBJ1-1
D gene: TRBD1
V gene: TRBV5-1
clone size: .
CDR3 protein: CASSQGQGSNEAFF
CDR3 DNA: TGCGCCAGCAGCCAGGGACAGGGTAGTAATGAAGCTTTCTTT

J gene: TRBJ2-7
D gene: TRBD2
V gene: TRBV20-1
clone size: few
CDR3 protein: CSARPQGAGSSYEQYF
CDR3 DNA: TGCAGTGCTAGACCCCAAGGAGCGGGGAGCTCCTACGAGCAGTACTTC

J gene: TRBJ1-6
D gene: .
V gene: TRBV11-3
clone size: few
CDR3 protein: CASSSNFGRGRNSPLHF
CDR3 DNA: TGTGCCAGCAGCTCTAATTTTGGGCGGGGCCGGAATTCACCCCTCCACTTT